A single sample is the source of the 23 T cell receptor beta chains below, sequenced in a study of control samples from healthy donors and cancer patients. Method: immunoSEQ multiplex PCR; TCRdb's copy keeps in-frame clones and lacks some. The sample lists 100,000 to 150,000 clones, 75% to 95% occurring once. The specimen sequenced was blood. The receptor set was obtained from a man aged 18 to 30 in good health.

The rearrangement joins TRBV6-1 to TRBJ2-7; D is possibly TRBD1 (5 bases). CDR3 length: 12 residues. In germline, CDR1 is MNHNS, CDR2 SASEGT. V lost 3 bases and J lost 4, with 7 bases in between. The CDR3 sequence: CASSEAGYEQYF. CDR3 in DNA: TGTGCCAGCAGTGAGGCAGGGTACGAGCAGTACTTC.

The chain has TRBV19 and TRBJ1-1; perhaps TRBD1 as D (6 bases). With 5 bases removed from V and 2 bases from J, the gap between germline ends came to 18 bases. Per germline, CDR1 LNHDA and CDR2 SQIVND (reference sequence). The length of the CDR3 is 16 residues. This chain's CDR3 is CASSPVPRGLNTEAFF. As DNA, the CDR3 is TGTGCCAGTAGTCCAGTCCCCAGGGGTCTTAACACTGAAGCTTTCTTT.

The CDR3 reads CASSLGPQETQYF. The CDR3 DNA reads as TGTGCCAGCAGCCTCGGGCCCCAAGAGACCCAGTACTTC. The chain links TRBV7-3 to TRBJ2-5, with unresolved D. Germline-derived CDR1 and CDR2 are SGHTA and FQGTGA. V gave up 5 bases and J gave up 1 base, with 8 bases separating them. This CDR3 region has 13 residues.

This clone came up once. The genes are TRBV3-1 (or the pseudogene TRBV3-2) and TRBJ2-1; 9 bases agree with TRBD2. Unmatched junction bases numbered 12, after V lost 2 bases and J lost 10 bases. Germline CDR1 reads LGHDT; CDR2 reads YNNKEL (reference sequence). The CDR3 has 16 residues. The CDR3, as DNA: TGTGCCAGCAGCCAAATCCTAGCGGGGATGGGAGGCGAGCAGTTCTTC. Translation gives CASSQILAGMGGEQFF.

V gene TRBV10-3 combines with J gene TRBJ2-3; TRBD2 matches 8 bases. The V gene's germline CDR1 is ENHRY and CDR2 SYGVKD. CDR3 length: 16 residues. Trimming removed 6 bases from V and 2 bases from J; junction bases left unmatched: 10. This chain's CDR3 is CAISDYGRGDTDTQYF. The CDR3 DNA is TGTGCCATCAGCGACTACGGGCGGGGGGACACAGATACGCAGTATTTT.

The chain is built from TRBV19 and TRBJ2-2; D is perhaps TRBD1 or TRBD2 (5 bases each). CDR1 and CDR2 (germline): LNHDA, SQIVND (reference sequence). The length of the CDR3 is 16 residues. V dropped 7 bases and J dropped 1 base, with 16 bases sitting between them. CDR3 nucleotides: TGTGCCAGTAAGCCCTCCGGGACCTGGAACACCGGGGAGCTGTTTTTT. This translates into CASKPSGTWNTGELFF.

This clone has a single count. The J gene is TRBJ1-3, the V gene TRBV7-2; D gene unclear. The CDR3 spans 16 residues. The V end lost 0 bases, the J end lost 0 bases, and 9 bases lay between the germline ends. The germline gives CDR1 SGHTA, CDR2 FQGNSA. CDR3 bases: TGTGCCAGCAGCTTAGCGGGGTCCTCCTCTGGAAACACCATATATTTT. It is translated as CASSLAGSSSGNTIYF.

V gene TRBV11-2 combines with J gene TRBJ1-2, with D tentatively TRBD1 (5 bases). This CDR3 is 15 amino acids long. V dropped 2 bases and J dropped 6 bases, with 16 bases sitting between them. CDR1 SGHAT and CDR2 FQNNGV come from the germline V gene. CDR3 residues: CASSLLTQGEDGYTF. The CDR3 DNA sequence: TGTGCCAGCAGCTTACTTACCCAGGGTGAGGATGGCTACACCTTC.

The CDR3 protein is CASSPNRDRTIYEQYF. In nucleotides, the CDR3 is TGTGCCAGCAGCCCAAATAGGGACAGGACTATCTACGAGCAGTACTTC. The chain carries TRBV4-2 and TRBJ2-7, with 8 bases identical to TRBD1. Germline V gives CDR1 LGHNA, CDR2 YNFKEQ. The length of the CDR3 is 16 residues. Trimming at V came to 4 bases and at J to 3 bases, leaving 11 bases not matched to a gene.

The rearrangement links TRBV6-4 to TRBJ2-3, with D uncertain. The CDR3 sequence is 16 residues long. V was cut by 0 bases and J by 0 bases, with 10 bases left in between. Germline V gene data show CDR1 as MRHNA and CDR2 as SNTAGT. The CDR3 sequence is CASSDSPSSSTDTQYF. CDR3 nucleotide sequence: TGTGCCAGCAGTGACTCGCCTTCTTCTAGCACAGATACGCAGTATTTT.

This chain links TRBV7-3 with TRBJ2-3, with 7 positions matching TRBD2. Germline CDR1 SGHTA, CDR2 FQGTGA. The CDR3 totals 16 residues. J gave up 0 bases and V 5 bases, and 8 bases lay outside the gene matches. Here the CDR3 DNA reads TGTGCCAGCAGCATTGGGACTACTCCTAGCACAGATACGCAGTATTTT. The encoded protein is CASSIGTTPSTDTQYF.

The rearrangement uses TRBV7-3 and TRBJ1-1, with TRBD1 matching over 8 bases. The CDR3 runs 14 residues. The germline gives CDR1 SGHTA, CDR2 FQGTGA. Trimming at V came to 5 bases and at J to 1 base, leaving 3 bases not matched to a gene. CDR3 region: CASSLGQGNTEAFF. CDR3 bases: TGTGCCAGCAGCCTTGGACAGGGGAACACTGAAGCTTTCTTT.

The chain's CDR3 is CACPTGASYGYTF. The CDR3, as DNA: TGTGCCTGCCCGACGGGGGCAAGCTATGGCTACACCTTC. This chain uses TRBV30 with TRBJ1-2, with D perhaps TRBD1 (6 bases). The CDR3 spans 13 residues. V shed 6 bases and J shed 4 bases, with 15 bases lying between them. Germline V lookup: CDR1 GTSNPN, CDR2 SVGIG (reference sequence). The full variable domain, its missing parts supplied by reference TRBV30 and TRBJ1-2, is SQTIHQWPATLVQPVGSPLSLECTVEGTSNPNLYWYRQAAGRGLQLLFYSVGIGQISSEVPQNLSASRPQDRQFILSSKKLLLSDSGFYLCACPTGASYGYTFGSGTRLTVV.

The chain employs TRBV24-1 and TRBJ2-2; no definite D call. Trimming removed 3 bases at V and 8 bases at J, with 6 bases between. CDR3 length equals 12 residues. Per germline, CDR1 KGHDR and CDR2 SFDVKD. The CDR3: CATSDPPGELFF. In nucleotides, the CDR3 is TGTGCCACCAGTGATCCCCCTGGGGAGCTGTTTTTT.

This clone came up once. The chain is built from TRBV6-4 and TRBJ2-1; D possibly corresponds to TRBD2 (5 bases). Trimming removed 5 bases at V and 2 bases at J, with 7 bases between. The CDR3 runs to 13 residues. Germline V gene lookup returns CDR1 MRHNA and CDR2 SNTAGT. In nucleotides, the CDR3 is TGTGCCAGCAGTTTGGGAGCCTACAATGAGCAGTTCTTC. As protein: CASSLGAYNEQFF.

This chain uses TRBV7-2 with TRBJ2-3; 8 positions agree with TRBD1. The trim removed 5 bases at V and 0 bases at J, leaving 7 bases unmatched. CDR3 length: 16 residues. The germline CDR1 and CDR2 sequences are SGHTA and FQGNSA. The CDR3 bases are TGTGCCAGCAGCAAATGGACAGGGAGTAGCACAGATACGCAGTATTTT. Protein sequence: CASSKWTGSSTDTQYF.

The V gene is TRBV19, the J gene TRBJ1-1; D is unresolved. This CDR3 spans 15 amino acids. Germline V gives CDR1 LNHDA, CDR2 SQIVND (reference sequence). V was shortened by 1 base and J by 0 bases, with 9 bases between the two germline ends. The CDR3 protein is CASSIGTPMNTEAFF. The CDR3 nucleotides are TGTGCCAGTAGTATAGGCACGCCGATGAACACTGAAGCTTTCTTT.

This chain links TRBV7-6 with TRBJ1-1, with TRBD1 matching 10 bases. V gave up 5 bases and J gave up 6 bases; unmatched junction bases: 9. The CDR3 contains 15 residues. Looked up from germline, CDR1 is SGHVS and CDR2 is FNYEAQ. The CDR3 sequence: CASSPGTGVVAEAFF. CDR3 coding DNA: TGTGCCAGCAGCCCCGGGACAGGGGTAGTCGCTGAAGCTTTCTTT. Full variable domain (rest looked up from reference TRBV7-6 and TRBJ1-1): GAGVSQSPRYKVTKRGQDVALRCDPISGHVSLYWYRQALGQGPEFLTYFNYEAQQDKSGLPNDRFSAERPEGSISTLTIQRTEQRDSAMYRCASSPGTGVVAEAFFGQGTRLTVV.

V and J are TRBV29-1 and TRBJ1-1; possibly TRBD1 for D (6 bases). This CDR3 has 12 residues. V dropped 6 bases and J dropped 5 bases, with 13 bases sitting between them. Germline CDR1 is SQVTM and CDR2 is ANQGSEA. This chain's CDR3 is CSVGAGDTEAFF. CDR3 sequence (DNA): TGCAGCGTGGGGGCCGGGGATACTGAAGCTTTCTTT.

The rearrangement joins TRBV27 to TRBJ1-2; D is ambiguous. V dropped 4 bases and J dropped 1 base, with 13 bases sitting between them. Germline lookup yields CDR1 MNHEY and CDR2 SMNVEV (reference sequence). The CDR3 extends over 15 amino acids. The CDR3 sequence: CASSSKGPFNYGYTF. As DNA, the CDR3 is TGTGCCAGCAGTTCGAAAGGTCCATTTAACTATGGCTACACCTTC.

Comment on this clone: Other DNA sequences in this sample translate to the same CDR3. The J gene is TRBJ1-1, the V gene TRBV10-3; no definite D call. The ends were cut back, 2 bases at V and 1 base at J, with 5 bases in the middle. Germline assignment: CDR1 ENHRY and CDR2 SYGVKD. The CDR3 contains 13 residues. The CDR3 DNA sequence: TGTGCCATCAGTGAGCGCAGGAACACTGAAGCTTTCTTT. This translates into CAISERRNTEAFF.

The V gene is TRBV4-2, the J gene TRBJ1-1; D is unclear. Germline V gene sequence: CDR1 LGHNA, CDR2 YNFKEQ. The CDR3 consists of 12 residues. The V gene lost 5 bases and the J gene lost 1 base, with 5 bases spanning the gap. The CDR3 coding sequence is TGTGCCAGCAGCGGAGGGAACACTGAAGCTTTCTTT. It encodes CASSGGNTEAFF.

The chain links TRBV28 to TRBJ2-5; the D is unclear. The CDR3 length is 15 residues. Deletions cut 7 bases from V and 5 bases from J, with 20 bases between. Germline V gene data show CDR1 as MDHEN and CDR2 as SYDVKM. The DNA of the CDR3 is TGTGCCAGCAATTCTGAGTGGGCCATTCCGGAGACCCAGTACTTC. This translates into CASNSEWAIPETQYF.